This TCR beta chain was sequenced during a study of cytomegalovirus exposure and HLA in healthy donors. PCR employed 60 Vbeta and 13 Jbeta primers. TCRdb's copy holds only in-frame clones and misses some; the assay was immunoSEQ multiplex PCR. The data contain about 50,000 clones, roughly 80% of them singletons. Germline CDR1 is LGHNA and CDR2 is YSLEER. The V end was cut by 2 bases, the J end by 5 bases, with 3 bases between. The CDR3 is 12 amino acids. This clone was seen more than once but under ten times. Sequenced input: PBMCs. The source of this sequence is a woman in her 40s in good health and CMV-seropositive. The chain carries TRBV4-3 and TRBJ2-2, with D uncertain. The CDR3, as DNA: TGCGCCAGCAGCCAACGGACCGGGGAGCTGTTTTTT. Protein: CASSQRTGELFF.